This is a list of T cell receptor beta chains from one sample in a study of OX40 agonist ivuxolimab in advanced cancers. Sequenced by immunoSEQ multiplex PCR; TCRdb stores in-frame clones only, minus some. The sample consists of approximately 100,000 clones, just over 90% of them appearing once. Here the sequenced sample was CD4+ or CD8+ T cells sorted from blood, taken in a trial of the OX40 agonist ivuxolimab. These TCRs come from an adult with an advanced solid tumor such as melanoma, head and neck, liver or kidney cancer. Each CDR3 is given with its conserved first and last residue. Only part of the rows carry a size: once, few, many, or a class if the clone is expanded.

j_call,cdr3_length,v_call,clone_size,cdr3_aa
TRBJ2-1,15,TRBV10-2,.,CASSGLAGGYNEQFF
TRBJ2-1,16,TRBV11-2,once,CASSLVSTSGSVEQFF
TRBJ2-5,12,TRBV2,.,CASSLTKETQYF
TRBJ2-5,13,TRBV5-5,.,CASSQPGAETQYF
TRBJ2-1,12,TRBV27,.,CASSFRSGLQFF
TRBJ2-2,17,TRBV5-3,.,CARSLNSGGGPTGELFF
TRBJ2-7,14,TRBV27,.,CASRIAGGFYEQYF
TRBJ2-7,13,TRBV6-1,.,CASSRGAFYEQYF
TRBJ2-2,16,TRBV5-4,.,CASSYDRGANTGELFF
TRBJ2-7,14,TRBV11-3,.,CASSPGTGANEQYF
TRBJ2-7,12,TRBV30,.,CAWGISSYEQYF
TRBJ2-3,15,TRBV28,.,CASRAGTAYTDTQYF
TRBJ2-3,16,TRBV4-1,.,CASSQGSGRKGDTQYF
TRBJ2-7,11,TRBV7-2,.,CASSTGYEQYF
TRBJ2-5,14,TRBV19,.,CASSITGGGETQYF
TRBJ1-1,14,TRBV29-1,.,CSVTGAGVGTEAFF
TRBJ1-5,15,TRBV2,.,CASSERQGGSQPQHF
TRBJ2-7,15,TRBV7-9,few,CASSLATARIYEQYF
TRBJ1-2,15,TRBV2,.,CASSARPGQAYGYTF
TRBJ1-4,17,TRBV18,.,CASSPQLAQGENEKLFF
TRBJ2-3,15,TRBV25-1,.,CASSCVGGPLDTQYF
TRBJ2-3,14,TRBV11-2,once,CASSNRDSTDTQYF
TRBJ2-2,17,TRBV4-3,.,CASSQGTSGRRTGELFF